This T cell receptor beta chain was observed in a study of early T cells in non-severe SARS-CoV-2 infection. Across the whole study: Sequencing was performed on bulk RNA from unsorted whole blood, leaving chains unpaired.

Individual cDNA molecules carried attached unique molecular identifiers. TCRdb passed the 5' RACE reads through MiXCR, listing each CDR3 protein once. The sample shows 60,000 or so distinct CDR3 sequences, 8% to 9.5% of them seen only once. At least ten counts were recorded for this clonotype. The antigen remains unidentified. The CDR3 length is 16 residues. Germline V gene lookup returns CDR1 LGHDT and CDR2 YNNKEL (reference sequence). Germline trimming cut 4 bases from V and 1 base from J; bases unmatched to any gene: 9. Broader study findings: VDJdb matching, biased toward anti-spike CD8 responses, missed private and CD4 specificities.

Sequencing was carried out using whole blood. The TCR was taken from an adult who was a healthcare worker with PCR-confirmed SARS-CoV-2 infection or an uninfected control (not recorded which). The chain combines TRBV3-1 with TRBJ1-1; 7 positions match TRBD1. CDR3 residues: CASSPETGARNTEAFF. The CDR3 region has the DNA TGTGCCAGCAGCCCCGAAACAGGGGCCCGGAACACTGAAGCTTTCTTT.